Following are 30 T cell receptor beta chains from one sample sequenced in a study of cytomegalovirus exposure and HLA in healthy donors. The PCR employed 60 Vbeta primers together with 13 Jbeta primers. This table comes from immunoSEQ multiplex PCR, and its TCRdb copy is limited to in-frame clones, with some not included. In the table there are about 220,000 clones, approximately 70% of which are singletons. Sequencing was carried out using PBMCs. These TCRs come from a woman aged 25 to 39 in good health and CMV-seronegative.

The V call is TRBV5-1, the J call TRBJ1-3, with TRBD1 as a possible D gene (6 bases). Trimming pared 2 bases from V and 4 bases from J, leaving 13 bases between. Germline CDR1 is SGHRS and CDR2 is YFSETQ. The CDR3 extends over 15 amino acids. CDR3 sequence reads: CASSLQGLEGNTIYF. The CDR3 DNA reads TGCGCCAGCAGCTTACAGGGTTTAGAAGGAAACACCATATATTTT.

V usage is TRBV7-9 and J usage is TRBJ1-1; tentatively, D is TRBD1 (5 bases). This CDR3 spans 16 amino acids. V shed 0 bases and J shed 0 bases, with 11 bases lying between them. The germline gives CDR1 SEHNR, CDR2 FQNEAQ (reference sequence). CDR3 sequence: CASSLAPGLLNTEAFF. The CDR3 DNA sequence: TGTGCCAGCAGCTTAGCACCGGGACTTTTGAACACTGAAGCTTTCTTT.

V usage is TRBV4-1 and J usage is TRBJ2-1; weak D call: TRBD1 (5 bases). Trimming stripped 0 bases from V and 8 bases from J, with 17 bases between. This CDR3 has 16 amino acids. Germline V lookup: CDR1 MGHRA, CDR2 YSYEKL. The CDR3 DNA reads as TGCGCCAGCAGCCAAGAAGGGGCGATGGTACGGGATGAGCAGTTCTTC. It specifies CASSQEGAMVRDEQFF.

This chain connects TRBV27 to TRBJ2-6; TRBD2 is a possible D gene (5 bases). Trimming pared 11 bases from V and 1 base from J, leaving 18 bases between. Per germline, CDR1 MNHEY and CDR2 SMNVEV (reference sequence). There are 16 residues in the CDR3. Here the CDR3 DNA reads TGTGCCCCGCCCCTTTGTACGGGATCTGGGGCCAACGTCCTGACTTTC. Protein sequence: CAPPLCTGSGANVLTF.

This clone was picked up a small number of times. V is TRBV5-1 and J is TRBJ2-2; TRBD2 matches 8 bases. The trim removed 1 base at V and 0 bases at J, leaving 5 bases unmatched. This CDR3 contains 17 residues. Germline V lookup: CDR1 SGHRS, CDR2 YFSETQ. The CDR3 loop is CASSLRLAYANTGELFF. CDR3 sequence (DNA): TGCGCCAGCAGCTTGAGACTAGCGTACGCGAACACCGGGGAGCTGTTTTTT. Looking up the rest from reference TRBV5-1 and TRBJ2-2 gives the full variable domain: KAGVTQTPRYLIKTRGQQVTLSCSPISGHRSVSWYQQTPGQGLQFLFEYFSETQRNKGNFPGRFSGRQFSNSRSEMNVSTLELGDSALYLCASSLRLAYANTGELFFGEGSRLTVL.

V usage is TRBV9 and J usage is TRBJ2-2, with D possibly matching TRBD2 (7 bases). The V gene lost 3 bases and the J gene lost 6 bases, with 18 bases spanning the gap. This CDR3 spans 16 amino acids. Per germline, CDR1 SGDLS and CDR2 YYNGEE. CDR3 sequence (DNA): TGTGCCAGCAGCGAGAGGGGGAGGGGAGGCGCCGGGGAGCTGTTTTTT. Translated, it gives CASSERGRGGAGELFF.

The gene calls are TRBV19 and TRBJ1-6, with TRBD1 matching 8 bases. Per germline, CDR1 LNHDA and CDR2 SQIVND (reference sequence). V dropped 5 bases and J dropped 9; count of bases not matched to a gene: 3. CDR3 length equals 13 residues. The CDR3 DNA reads TGTGCCAGTAGTCCAGGACAGGGTTCACCCCTCCACTTT. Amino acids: CASSPGQGSPLHF.

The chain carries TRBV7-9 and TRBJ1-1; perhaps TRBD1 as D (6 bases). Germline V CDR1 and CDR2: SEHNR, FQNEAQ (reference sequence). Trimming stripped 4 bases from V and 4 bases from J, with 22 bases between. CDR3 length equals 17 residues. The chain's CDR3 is CASSSPIQGKVGTEAFF. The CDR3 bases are TGTGCCAGCAGCTCCCCAATACAGGGCAAGGTGGGCACTGAAGCTTTCTTT.

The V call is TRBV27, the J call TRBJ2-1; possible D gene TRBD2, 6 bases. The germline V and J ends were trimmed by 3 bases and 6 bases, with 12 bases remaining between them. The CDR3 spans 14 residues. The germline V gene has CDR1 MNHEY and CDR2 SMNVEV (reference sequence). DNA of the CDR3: TGTGCCAGCAGTTTGCTACTAGCCTTCAATGAGCAGTTCTTC. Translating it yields CASSLLLAFNEQFF.

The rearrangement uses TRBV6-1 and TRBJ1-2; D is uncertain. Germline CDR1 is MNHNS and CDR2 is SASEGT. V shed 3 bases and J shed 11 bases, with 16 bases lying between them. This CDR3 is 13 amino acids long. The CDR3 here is CASSEYAAMWYTF. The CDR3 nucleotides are TGTGCCAGCAGTGAGTACGCCGCTATGTGGTACACCTTC.

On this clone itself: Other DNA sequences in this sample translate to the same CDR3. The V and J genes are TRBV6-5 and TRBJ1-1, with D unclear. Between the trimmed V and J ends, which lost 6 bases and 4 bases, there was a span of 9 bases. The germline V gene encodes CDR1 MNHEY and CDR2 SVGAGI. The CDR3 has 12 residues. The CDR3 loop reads CASSYSSTEAFF. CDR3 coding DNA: TGTGCCAGCAGCTATTCGAGCACTGAAGCTTTCTTT.

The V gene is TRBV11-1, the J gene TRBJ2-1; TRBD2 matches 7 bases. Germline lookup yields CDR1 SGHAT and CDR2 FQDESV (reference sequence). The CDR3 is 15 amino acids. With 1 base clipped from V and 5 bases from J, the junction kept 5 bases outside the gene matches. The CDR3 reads CASSLEGTTHNEQFF. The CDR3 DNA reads TGTGCCAGCAGCTTAGAGGGGACTACCCACAATGAGCAGTTCTTC. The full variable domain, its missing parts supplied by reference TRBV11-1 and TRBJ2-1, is EAEVAQSPRYKITEKSQAVAFWCDPISGHATLYWYRQILGQGPELLVQFQDESVVDDSQLPKDRFSAERLKGVDSTLKIQPAELGDSAMYLCASSLEGTTHNEQFFGPGTRLTVL.

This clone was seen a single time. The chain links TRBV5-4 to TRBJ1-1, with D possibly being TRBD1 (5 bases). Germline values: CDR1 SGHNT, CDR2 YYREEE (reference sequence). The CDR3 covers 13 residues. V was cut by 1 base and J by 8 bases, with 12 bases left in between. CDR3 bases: TGTGCCAGCAGCTTGATAAGGGGAGGGGAAGCTTTCTTT. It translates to CASSLIRGGEAFF.

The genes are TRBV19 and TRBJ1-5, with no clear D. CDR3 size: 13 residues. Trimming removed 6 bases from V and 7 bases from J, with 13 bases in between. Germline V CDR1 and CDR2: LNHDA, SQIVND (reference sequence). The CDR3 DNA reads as TGTGCCAGTAGGTCGCAGGAGGGACAGCCCCAGCATTTT. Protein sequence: CASRSQEGQPQHF.

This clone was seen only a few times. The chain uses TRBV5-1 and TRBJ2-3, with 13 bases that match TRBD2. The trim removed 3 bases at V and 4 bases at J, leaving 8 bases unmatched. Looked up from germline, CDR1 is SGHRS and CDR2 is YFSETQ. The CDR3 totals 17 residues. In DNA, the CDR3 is TGCGCCAGCAGCTCCACACGACTAGCGGGAGGATCAGATACGCAGTATTTT. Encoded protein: CASSSTRLAGGSDTQYF.

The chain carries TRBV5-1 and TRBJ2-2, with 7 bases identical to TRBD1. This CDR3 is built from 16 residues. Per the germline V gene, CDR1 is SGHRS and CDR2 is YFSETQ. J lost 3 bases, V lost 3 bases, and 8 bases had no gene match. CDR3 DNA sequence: TGCGCCAGCAGCTGGGTAACAGGGGCGTACACCGGGGAGCTGTTTTTT. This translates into CASSWVTGAYTGELFF. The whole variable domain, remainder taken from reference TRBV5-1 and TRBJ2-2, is KAGVTQTPRYLIKTRGQQVTLSCSPISGHRSVSWYQQTPGQGLQFLFEYFSETQRNKGNFPGRFSGRQFSNSRSEMNVSTLELGDSALYLCASSWVTGAYTGELFFGEGSRLTVL.

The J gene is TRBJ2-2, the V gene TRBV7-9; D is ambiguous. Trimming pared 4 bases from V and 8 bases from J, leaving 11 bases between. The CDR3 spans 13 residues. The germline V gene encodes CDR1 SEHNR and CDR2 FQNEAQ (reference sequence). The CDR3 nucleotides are TGTGCCAGCAGCTCTCTCGCGGCGGGGGAGCTGTTTTTT. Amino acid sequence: CASSSLAAGELFF.

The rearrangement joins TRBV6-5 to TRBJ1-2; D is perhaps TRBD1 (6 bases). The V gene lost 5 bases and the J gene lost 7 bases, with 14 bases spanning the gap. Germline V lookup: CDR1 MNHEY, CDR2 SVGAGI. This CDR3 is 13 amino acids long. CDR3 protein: CASSATGYGGYTF. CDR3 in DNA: TGTGCCAGCAGTGCTACAGGGTATGGTGGCTACACCTTC.

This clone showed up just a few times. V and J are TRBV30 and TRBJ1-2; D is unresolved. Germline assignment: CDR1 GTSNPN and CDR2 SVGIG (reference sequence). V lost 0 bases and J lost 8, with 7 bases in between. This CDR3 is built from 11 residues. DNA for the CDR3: TGTGCCTGGAGTGTCGGGGTCGGCTACACCTTC. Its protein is CAWSVGVGYTF.

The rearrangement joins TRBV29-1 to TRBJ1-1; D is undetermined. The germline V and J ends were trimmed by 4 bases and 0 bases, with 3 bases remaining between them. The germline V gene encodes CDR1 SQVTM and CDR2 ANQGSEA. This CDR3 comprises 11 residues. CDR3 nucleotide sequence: TGCAGCGTTGGAGTGAACACTGAAGCTTTCTTT. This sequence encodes CSVGVNTEAFF.

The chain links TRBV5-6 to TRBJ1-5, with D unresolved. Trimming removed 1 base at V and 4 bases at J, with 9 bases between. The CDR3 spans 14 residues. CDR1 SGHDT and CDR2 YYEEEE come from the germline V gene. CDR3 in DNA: TGTGCCAGCAGCTTGTATTTCAGAAATCAGCCCCAGCATTTT. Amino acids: CASSLYFRNQPQHF.

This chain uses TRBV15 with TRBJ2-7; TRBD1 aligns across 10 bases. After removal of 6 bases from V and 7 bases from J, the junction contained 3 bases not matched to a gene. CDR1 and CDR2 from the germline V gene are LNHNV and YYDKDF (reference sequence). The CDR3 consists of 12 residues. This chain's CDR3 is CATRGQGEEQYF. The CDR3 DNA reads TGTGCCACCAGAGGACAGGGGGAAGAGCAGTACTTC.

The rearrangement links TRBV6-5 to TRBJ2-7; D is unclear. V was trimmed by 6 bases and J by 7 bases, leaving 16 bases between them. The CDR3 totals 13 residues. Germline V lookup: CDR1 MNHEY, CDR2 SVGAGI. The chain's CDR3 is CASSPGRVREQYF. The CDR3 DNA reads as TGTGCCAGCAGCCCCGGTCGCGTGCGGGAGCAGTACTTC.

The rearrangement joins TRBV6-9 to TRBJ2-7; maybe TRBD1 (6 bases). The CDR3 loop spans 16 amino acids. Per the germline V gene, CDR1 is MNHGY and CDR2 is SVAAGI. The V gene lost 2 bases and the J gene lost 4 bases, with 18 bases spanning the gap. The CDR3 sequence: CASSYRVGTIPYEQYF. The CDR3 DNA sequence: TGTGCCAGCAGTTATCGTGTAGGGACAATACCATACGAGCAGTACTTC.

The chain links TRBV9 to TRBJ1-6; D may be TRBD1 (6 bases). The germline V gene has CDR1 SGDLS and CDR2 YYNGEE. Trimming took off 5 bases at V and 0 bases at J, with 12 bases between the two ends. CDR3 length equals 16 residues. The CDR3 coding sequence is TGTGCCAGCAGTGAAACAGGGAGCTCCTATAATTCACCCCTCCACTTT. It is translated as CASSETGSSYNSPLHF.

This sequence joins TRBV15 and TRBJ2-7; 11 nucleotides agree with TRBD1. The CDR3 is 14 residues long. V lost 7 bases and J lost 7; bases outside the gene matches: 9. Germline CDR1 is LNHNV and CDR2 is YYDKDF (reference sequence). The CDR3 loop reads CATNEGQGAGEQYF. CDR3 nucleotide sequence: TGTGCCACCAACGAAGGACAGGGGGCGGGGGAGCAGTACTTC.

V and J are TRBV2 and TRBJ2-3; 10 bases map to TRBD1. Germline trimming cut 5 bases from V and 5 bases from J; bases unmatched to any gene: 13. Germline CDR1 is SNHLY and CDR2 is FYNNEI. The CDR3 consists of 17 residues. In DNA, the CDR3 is TGTGCCAGCAGTAACCCCCGGGACAGGGGCGGTAAAGATACGCAGTATTTT. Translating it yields CASSNPRDRGGKDTQYF.

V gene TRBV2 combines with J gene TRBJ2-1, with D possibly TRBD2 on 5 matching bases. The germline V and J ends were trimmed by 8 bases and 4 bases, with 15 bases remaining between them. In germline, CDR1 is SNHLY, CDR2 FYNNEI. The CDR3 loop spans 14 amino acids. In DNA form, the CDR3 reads TGTGCCAGCCCCGGGAAGGGCCCATACAATGAGCAGTTCTTC. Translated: CASPGKGPYNEQFF.

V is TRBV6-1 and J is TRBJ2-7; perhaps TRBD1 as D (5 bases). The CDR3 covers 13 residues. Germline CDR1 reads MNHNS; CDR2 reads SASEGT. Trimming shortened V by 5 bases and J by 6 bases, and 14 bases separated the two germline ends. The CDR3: CASSFQGFGEQYF. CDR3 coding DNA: TGTGCCAGCAGTTTCCAGGGATTCGGCGAGCAGTACTTC.

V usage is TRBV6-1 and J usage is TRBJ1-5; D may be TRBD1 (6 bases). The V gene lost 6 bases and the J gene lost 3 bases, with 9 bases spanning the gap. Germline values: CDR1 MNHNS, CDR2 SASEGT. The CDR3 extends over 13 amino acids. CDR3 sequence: CASRGHINQPQHF. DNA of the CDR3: TGTGCCAGCAGGGGACACATCAATCAGCCCCAGCATTTT.